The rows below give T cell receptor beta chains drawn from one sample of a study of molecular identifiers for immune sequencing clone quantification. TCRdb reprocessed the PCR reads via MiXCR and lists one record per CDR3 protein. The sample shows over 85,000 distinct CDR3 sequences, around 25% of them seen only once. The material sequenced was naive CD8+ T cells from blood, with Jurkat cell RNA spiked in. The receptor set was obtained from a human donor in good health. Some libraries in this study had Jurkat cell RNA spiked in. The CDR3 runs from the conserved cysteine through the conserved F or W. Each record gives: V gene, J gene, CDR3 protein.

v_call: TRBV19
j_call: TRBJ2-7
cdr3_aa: CASSMRDTSSYEQYF

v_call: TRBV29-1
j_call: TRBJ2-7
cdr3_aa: CSVGAKETYEQYF

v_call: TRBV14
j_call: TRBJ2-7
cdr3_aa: CASSPLANYEQYF

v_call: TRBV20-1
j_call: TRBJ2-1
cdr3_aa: CSASLRTESSYNEQFF

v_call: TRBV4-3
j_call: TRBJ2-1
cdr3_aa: CASSQDKGLGGPYNEQFF

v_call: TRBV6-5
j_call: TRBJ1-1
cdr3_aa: CASSLQGANEAFF

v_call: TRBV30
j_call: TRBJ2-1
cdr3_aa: CAWSVFRSGAYNEQFF

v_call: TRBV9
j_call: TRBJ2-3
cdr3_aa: CASSVDGLAGGSTDTQYF

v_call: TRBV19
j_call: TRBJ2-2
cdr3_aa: CASSTPNGASEAGELFF

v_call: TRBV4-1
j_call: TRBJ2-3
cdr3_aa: CASSQDQGGRDTQYF

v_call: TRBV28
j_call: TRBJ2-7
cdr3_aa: CASSLTRTGRRYEQYF

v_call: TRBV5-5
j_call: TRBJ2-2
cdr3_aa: CASSVSQGRNTGELFF

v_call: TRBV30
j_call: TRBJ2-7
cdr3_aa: CAWSGGTDSGRQYF

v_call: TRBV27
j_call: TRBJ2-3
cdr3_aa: CASSARRYTGEGTDTQYF

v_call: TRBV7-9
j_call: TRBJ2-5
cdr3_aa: CASSPGTEKETQYF

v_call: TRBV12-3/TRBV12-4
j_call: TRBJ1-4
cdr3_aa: CASSWGGRTNEELFF

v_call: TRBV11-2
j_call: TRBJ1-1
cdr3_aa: CASSPWDRGLRDTEAFF